These 17 T cell receptor beta chains came from one sample sequenced in a study of T cells in tuberculosis. Using immunoSEQ multiplex PCR, the repertoire was profiled, and TCRdb retains in-frame clones only, with some absent. Found here are about 59,000 clones, about 86% of them singletons; the top ten hold roughly 13%. After thawing and overnight rest, PBMC were stained with GMM-loaded CD1B tetramer, viability dye and anti-CD3 for sorting. The lipid loaded on the CD1B tetramers was C32 glucose monomycolate from Rhodococcus equi. What was sequenced was CD1b-GMM tetramer-negative cells sorted from PBMCs. The receptors originated from an adult woman with latent tuberculosis.

The chain links TRBV5-1 to TRBJ2-5; a weak D match, TRBD1 (6 bases). CDR1 SGHRS and CDR2 YFSETQ come from the germline V gene. The CDR3 spans 15 residues. V lost 3 bases to trimming and J lost 5 bases, with 17 bases between them. CDR3: CASSSSPMRGETQYF. CDR3 sequence (DNA): TGCGCCAGCAGCTCTTCTCCTATGAGGGGGGAGACCCAGTACTTC. The full variable domain, completed using reference TRBV5-1 and TRBJ2-5, is KAGVTQTPRYLIKTRGQQVTLSCSPISGHRSVSWYQQTPGQGLQFLFEYFSETQRNKGNFPGRFSGRQFSNSRSEMNVSTLELGDSALYLCASSSSPMRGETQYFGPGTRLLVL.

The chain combines TRBV28 with TRBJ1-5; D perhaps matches TRBD1 (6 bases). The CDR3 consists of 13 residues. In germline, CDR1 is MDHEN, CDR2 SYDVKM. With 3 bases removed from V and 6 bases from J, the gap between germline ends came to 9 bases. CDR3: CASSLLGGQPQHF. CDR3 bases: TGTGCCAGCAGTTTGCTAGGGGGTCAGCCCCAGCATTTT.

This clone was seen a handful of times. This rearrangement joins TRBV7-8 to TRBJ2-7, with a tentative D call TRBD1 (6 bases). Trimming removed 7 bases at V and 7 bases at J, with 11 bases between. Germline CDR1 reads SGHVS; CDR2 reads FQNEAQ. The CDR3 has 11 residues. The DNA for the CDR3 is TGTGCCAGCAAGGGGGTTGGTGAGCAGTACTTC. This translates into CASKGVGEQYF.

J is TRBJ2-3 and V is TRBV18; 10 bases line up with TRBD2. The V segment lost 2 bases and the J segment 10 bases; nucleotides outside the gene matches: 18. Germline lookup yields CDR1 KGHSH and CDR2 LQKENI. The CDR3 extends over 18 amino acids. The CDR3 nucleotides read TGTGCCAGCTCACCAAGGACTACTAGCGGGGCGTTGCGGGGGGCGCAGTATTTT. It encodes CASSPRTTSGALRGAQYF.

The CDR3 DNA reads TGTGCCAGCAGTACTAGCGGGGGAAGGAACACCGGGGAGCTGTTTTTT. It translates to CASSTSGGRNTGELFF. V gene TRBV6-6 combines with J gene TRBJ2-2, with 11 bases fitting TRBD2. The CDR3 runs to 16 residues. V dropped 5 bases and J dropped 1; count of bases not matched to a gene: 3. Germline values: CDR1 MNHNY, CDR2 SVGAGI (reference sequence).

The J gene is TRBJ2-6, the V gene TRBV29-1; 9 bases are a match to TRBD1. Trimming removed 5 bases from V and 0 bases from J; junction bases left unmatched: 5. The CDR3 is made up of 16 amino acids. Per germline, CDR1 SQVTM and CDR2 ANQGSEA. The DNA of the CDR3 is TGCAGCGTTCCCGGGACAGGGAACTCTGGGGCCAACGTCCTGACTTTC. Residues: CSVPGTGNSGANVLTF. Variable domain in full (rest from reference TRBV29-1 and TRBJ2-6): SAVISQKPSRDICQRGTSLTIQCQVDSQVTMMFWYRQQPGQSLTLIATANQGSEATYESGFVIDKFPISRPNLTFSTLTVSNMSPEDSSIYLCSVPGTGNSGANVLTFGAGSRLTVL.

The rearrangement links TRBV12-5 to TRBJ2-1, with 7 bases aligning to TRBD1. The CDR3 loop spans 16 amino acids. In germline, CDR1 is LGHNT, CDR2 FRNRAP. Trimming took 3 bases from V and 7 from J; bases not matched to a gene: 12. The CDR3 bases are TGTGCTAGTGGTTTTTCGGGACAGACTACCGTTAATGAGCAGTTCTTC. Translation gives CASGFSGQTTVNEQFF.

The genes are TRBV5-4 and TRBJ2-7; D is possibly TRBD1 (5 bases). The CDR3 is 16 amino acids. The germline V gene encodes CDR1 SGHNT and CDR2 YYREEE (reference sequence). V dropped 4 bases and J dropped 2 bases, with 19 bases sitting between them. The DNA for the CDR3 is TGTGCCAGCAGCCCCTCCCAGGGAAAGCTGGCCTACGAGCAGTACTTC. Its translation: CASSPSQGKLAYEQYF.

The CDR3 is CASNFDRGRYNEQFF. The CDR3 coding sequence is TGTGCCAGCAACTTCGACAGGGGGCGTTACAATGAGCAGTTCTTC. V and J are TRBV2 and TRBJ2-1; the match to TRBD1 covers 10 bases. This CDR3 region has 15 residues. The germline CDR1 and CDR2 sequences are SNHLY and FYNNEI. J lost 4 bases, V lost 7 bases, and 7 bases had no gene match.

The V and J genes are TRBV7-6 and TRBJ2-2; possibly TRBD1 for D (6 bases). The CDR3 totals 16 residues. Per germline, CDR1 SGHVS and CDR2 FNYEAQ. V was cut by 6 bases and J by 1 base, with 15 bases left in between. CDR3: CASSSDRSLNTGELFF. The CDR3 DNA reads TGTGCCAGCAGTTCTGACAGGTCCTTGAACACCGGGGAGCTGTTTTTT.

J is TRBJ1-1 and V is TRBV5-4, with D maybe TRBD1 (5 bases). V was shortened by 0 bases and J by 6 bases, with 18 bases between the two germline ends. The CDR3 has 16 residues. Looked up from germline, CDR1 is SGHNT and CDR2 is YYREEE (reference sequence). The chain's CDR3 is CASSLARVRGFAEAFF. Here the CDR3 DNA reads TGTGCCAGCAGCTTGGCCAGGGTAAGGGGCTTCGCTGAAGCTTTCTTT. The whole variable domain, filled in from reference TRBV5-4 and TRBJ1-1, reads ETGVTQSPTHLIKTRGQQVTLRCSSQSGHNTVSWYQQALGQGPQFIFQYYREEENGRGNFPPRFSGLQFPNYSSELNVNALELDDSALYLCASSLARVRGFAEAFFGQGTRLTVV.

The chain recombines TRBV7-8 with TRBJ1-5; 7 bases agree with TRBD1. Germline-derived CDR1 and CDR2 are SGHVS and FQNEAQ. Unmatched junction bases numbered 4, after V lost 5 bases and J lost 0 bases. The CDR3 is made up of 15 amino acids. CDR3 nucleotide sequence: TGTGCCAGCAGCACCCGGGACAGTAGCAATCAGCCCCAGCATTTT. Translating gives CASSTRDSSNQPQHF.

CDR3 in amino acids: CASSAPQGGYTF. The CDR3 bases are TGTGCCAGCAGCGCCCCCCAGGGGGGCTACACCTTC. The rearrangement links TRBV5-6 to TRBJ1-2; D is possibly TRBD1 (6 bases). Germline CDR1 reads SGHDT; CDR2 reads YYEEEE. Trimming left V 4 bases short and J 8 bases short, with 12 bases between. CDR3 length equals 12 residues.

The CDR3 sequence: CASSHRQADEKLFF. The CDR3, as DNA: TGTGCCAGCAGCCACCGACAGGCGGATGAAAAACTGTTTTTT. The chain is built from TRBV4-2 and TRBJ1-4; tentatively, D is TRBD1 (6 bases). Germline V lookup: CDR1 LGHNA, CDR2 YNFKEQ. V was cut by 3 bases and J by 6 bases, with 11 bases left in between. The CDR3 runs 14 residues.

A few counts support this clone. CDR3 coding DNA: TGTGCCAGCAGCGTAGCGGACGGGGGGGCGGATGAGCAGTTCTTC. Its protein is CASSVADGGADEQFF. The V and J genes are TRBV9 and TRBJ2-1; 8 nucleotides line up with TRBD2. CDR1 SGDLS and CDR2 YYNGEE come from the germline V gene. Unmatched junction bases numbered 7, after V lost 0 bases and J lost 8 bases. This CDR3 has 15 residues.

CDR3 loop: CASSESVGDNTEAFF. CDR3 DNA: TGTGCCAGCAGTGAAAGTGTGGGAGATAACACTGAAGCTTTCTTT. The chain couples TRBV2 to TRBJ1-1; D call uncertain. In germline, CDR1 is SNHLY, CDR2 FYNNEI. V was trimmed by 2 bases and J by 2 bases, leaving 12 bases between them. The length of the CDR3 is 15 residues.

V is TRBV5-1 and J is TRBJ1-5, with D unclear. V was trimmed by 0 bases and J by 3 bases, leaving 7 bases between them. Germline values: CDR1 SGHRS, CDR2 YFSETQ. The CDR3 sequence is 14 residues long. The CDR3 reads CASSLDSLNQPQHF. In DNA form, the CDR3 reads TGCGCCAGCAGCTTGGACAGCCTCAATCAGCCCCAGCATTTT.